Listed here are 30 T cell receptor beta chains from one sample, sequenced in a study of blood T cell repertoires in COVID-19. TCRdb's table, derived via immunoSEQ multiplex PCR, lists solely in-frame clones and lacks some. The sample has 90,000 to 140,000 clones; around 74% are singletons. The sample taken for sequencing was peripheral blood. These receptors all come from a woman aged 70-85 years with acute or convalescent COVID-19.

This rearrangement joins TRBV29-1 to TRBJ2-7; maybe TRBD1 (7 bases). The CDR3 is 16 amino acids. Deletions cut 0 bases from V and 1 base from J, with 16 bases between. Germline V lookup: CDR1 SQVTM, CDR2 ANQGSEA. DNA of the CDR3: TGCAGCGTTGAAGAGGTTGGGCAGGGGGGTTCCTACGAGCAGTACTTC. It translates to CSVEEVGQGGSYEQYF.

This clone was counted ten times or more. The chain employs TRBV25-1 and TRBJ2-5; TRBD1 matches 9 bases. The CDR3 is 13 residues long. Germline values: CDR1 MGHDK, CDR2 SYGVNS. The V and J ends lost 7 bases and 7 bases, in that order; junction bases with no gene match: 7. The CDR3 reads CASTRTGVGTQYF. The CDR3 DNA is TGTGCCAGCACTAGGACAGGGGTTGGGACCCAGTACTTC.

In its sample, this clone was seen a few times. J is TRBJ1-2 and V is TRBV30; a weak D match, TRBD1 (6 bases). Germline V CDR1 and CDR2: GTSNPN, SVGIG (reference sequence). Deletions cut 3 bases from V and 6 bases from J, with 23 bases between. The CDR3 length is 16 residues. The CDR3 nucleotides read TGTGCCTGGAGGACCTCAACCCTTACAGGGCTTGATGGCTACACCTTC. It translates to CAWRTSTLTGLDGYTF.

The CDR3 DNA reads as TGTGCCAGCAGCAAAGCGCTCCTAGCGGGGGGGTGGGGCCCCCTCAATGAGCAGTTCTTC. Encoded protein: CASSKALLAGGWGPLNEQFF. The V and J genes are TRBV21-1 and TRBJ2-1; the table assigns TRBD2, which was not confirmed against the DNA. TRBV21-1 constitutes a pseudogene. The CDR3 has 20 residues.

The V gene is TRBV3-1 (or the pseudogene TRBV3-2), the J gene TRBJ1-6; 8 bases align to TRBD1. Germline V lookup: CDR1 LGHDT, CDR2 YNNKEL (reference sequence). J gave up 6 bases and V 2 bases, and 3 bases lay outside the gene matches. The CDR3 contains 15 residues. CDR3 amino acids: CASSQMTGVNSPLHF. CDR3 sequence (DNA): TGTGCCAGCAGCCAAATGACAGGGGTTAATTCACCCCTCCACTTT.

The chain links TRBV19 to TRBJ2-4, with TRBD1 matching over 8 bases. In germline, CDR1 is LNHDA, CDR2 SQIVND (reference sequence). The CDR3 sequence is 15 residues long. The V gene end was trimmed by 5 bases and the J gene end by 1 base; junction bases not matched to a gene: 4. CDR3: CASSQTGAAKNIQYF. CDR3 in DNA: TGTGCCAGTAGTCAGACAGGGGCTGCCAAAAACATTCAGTACTTC.

DNA for the CDR3: TGTGCCAGCAGCTCACAACAGGGGGCGCTTGGCTACACCTTC. This sequence encodes CASSSQQGALGYTF. The chain has TRBV7-9 and TRBJ1-2, with 9 nucleotides matching TRBD1. This CDR3 has 14 residues. The trim removed 4 bases at V and 7 bases at J, leaving 7 bases unmatched. Germline V gene lookup returns CDR1 SEHNR and CDR2 FQNEAQ (reference sequence).

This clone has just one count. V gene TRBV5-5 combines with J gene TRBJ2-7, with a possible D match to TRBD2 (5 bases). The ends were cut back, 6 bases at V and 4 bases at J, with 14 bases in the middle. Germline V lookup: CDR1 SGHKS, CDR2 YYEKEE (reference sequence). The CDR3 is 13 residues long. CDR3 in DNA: TGTGCCAGCAACTTCCGGGGATCTTACGAGCAGTACTTC. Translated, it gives CASNFRGSYEQYF.

CDR3 in DNA: TGTGCCAGCAGCTTAGTTTTGGCGGGGAACACCGGGGAGCTGTTTTTT. The encoded protein is CASSLVLAGNTGELFF. The chain recombines TRBV11-3 with TRBJ2-2, with D possibly being TRBD2 (5 bases). CDR3 length: 16 residues. V lost 1 base and J lost 1, with 10 bases in between. Per germline, CDR1 SGHNT and CDR2 YENEEA. Complete variable domain (other parts from reference TRBV11-3 and TRBJ2-2): EAGVVQSPRYKIIEKKQPVAFWCNPISGHNTLYWYLQNLGQGPELLIRYENEEAVDDSQLPKDRFSAERLKGVDSTLKIQPAELGDSAVYLCASSLVLAGNTGELFFGEGSRLTVL.

CDR3: CASSPEGKRSSGNTIYF. CDR3 in DNA: TGTGCCAGCAGCCCAGAGGGCAAACGTAGCTCTGGAAACACCATATATTTT. The genes are TRBV9 and TRBJ1-3; D remains unclear. The length of the CDR3 is 17 residues. In germline, CDR1 is SGDLS, CDR2 YYNGEE. V was trimmed by 4 bases and J by 0 bases, leaving 17 bases between them.

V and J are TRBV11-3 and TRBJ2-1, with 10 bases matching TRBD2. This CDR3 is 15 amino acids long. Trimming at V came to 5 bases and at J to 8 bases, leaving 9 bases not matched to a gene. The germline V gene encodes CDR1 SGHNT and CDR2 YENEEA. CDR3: CASSLGSGGAHEQFF. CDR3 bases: TGTGCCAGCAGCCTAGGCAGCGGGGGGGCCCATGAGCAGTTCTTC.

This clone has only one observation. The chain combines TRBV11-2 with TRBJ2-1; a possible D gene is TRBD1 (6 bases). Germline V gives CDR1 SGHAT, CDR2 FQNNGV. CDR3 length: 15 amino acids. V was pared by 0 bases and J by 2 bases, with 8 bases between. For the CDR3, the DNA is TGTGCCAGCAGCTTAGACAGGGGAGCCTACAATGAGCAGTTCTTC. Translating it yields CASSLDRGAYNEQFF.

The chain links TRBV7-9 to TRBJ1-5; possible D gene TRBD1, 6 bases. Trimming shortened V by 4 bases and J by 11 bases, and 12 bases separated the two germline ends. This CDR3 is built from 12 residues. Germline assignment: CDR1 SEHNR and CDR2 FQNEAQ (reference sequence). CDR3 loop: CASSSSRGTQHF. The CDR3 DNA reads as TGTGCCAGCAGCTCCTCCAGGGGAACCCAGCATTTT.

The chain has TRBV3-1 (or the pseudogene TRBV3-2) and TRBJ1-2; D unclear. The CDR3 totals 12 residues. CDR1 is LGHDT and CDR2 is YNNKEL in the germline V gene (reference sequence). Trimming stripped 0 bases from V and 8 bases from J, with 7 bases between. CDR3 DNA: TGTGCCAGCAGCCAAGATCAGGAAGGCTACACCTTC. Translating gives CASSQDQEGYTF.

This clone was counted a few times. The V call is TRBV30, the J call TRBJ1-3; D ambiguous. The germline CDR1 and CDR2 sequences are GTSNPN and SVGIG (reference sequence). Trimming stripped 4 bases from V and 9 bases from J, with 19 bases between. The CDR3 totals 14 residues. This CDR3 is CAWTAGGFGGTIYF. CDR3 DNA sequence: TGTGCCTGGACCGCCGGCGGATTTGGAGGCACCATATATTTT.

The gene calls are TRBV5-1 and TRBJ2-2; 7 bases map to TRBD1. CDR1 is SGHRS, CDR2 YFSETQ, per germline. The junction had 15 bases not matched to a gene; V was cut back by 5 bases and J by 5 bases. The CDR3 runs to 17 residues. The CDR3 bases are TGCGCCAGCAGGTCGATGACAGGGAACATGAGAACCGGGGAGCTGTTTTTT. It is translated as CASRSMTGNMRTGELFF.

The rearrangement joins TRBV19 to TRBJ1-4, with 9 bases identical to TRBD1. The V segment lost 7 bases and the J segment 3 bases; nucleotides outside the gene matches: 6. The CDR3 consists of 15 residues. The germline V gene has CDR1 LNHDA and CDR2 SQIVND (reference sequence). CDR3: CASKDRGRANEKLFF. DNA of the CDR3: TGTGCCAGTAAGGACAGGGGCAGGGCTAATGAAAAACTGTTTTTT.

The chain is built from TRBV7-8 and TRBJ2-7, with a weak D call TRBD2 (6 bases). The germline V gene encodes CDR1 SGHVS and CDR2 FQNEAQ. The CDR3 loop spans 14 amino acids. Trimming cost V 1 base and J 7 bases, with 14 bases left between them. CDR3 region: CASSLVGTLGEQYF. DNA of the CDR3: TGTGCCAGCAGCTTAGTGGGGACTCTGGGAGAGCAGTACTTC.

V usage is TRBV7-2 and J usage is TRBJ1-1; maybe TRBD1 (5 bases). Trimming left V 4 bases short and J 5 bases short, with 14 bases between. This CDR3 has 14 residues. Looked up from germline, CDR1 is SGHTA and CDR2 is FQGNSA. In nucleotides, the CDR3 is TGTGCCAGCAGCTCCCCGGGACTGACGACTGAAGCTTTCTTT. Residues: CASSSPGLTTEAFF.

The CDR3 is CASSWGQGGDQPQHF. The CDR3 DNA follows: TGTGCCAGCAGCTGGGGACAGGGCGGGGACCAGCCCCAGCATTTT. The chain is built from TRBV7-2 and TRBJ1-5; 9 bases align to TRBD1. This CDR3 spans 15 amino acids. The J segment lost 7 bases and the V segment lost 4 bases, leaving 8 bases of the junction unmatched. Germline V gene data show CDR1 as SGHTA and CDR2 as FQGNSA. Full variable domain (missing parts from reference TRBV7-2 and TRBJ1-5): GAGVSQSPSNKVTEKGKDVELRCDPISGHTALYWYRQSLGQGLEFLIYFQGNSAPDKSGLPSDRFSAERTGGSVSTLTIQRTQQEDSAVYLCASSWGQGGDQPQHFGDGTRLSIL.

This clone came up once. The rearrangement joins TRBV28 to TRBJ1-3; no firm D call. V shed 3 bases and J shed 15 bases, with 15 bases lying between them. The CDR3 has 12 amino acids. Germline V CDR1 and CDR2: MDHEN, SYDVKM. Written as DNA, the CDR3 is TGTGCCAGCAGTTTCATGTCCCAGCGTAGATATTTT. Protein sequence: CASSFMSQRRYF. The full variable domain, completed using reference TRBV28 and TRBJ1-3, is DVKVTQSSRYLVKRTGEKVFLECVQDMDHENMFWYRQDPGLGLRLIYFSYDVKMKEKGDIPEGYSVSREKKERFSLILESASTNQTSMYLCASSFMSQRRYFGEGSWLTVV.

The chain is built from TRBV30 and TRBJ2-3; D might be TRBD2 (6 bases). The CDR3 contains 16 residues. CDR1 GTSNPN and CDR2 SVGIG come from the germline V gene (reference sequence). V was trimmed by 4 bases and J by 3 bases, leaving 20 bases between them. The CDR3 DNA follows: TGTGCCTGGAAAGGTGGGGTGTGGGGAGGTACAGATACGCAGTATTTT. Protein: CAWKGGVWGGTDTQYF.

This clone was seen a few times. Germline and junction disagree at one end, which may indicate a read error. The CDR3 loop is CALFDRDPLSYEQYF. The CDR3 DNA reads as TGTGCCTTATTCGACAGGGATCCTCTCTCCTATGAGCAGTACTTC. This chain connects TRBV24-1 to TRBJ2-7; 7 bases fit TRBD1. This CDR3 region has 15 residues. Germline values: CDR1 KGHDR, CDR2 SFDVKD.

The CDR3 loop is CASRTGQASNQPQHF. The CDR3 nucleotides are TGTGCCAGTAGGACCGGACAGGCAAGCAATCAGCCCCAGCATTTT. The genes are TRBV19 and TRBJ1-5; 7 nucleotides match TRBD1. The length of the CDR3 is 15 residues. Germline V CDR1 and CDR2: LNHDA, SQIVND (reference sequence). J lost 1 base, V lost 6 bases, and 6 bases had no gene match.

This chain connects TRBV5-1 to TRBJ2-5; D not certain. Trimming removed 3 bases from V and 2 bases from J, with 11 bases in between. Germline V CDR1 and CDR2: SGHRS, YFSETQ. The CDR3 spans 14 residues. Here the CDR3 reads CASSSGVLQETQYF. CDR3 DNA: TGCGCCAGCAGCTCTGGAGTCTTACAAGAGACCCAGTACTTC.

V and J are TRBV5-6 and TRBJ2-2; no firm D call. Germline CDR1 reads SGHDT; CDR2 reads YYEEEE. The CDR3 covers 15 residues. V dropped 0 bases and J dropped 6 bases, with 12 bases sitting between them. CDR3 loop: CASSLEGYSPGELFF. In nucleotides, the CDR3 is TGTGCCAGCAGCTTGGAAGGTTACAGTCCCGGGGAGCTGTTTTTT.

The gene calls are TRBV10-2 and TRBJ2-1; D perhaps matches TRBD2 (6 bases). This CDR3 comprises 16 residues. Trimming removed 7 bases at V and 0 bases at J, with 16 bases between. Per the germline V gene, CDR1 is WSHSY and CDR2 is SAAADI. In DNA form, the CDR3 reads TGCGCCAGCACCCTAGGGGAGGTCAGCTCCTACAATGAGCAGTTCTTC. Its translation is CASTLGEVSSYNEQFF.

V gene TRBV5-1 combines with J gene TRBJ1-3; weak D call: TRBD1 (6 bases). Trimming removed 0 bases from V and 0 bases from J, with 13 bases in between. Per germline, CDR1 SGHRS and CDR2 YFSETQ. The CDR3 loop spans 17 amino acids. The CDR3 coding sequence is TGCGCCAGCAGCTTGGGTTCGAGGGACAACTCTGGAAACACCATATATTTT. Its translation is CASSLGSRDNSGNTIYF.

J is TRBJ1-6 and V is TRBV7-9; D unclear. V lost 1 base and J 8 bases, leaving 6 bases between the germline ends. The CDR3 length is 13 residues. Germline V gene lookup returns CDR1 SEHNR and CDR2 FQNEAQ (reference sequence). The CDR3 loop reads CASSLEGDSPLHF. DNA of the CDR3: TGTGCCAGCAGCTTAGAAGGAGATTCACCCCTCCACTTT. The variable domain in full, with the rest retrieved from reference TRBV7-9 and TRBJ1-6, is DTGVSQNPRHKITKRGQNVTFRCDPISEHNRLYWYRQTLGQGPEFLTYFQNEAQLEKSRLLSDRFSAERPKGSFSTLEIQRTEQGDSAMYLCASSLEGDSPLHFGNGTRLTVT.

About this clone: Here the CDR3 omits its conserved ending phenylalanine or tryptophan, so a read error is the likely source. The CDR3 nucleotides read TGTGCCAGCAGTTTAGAAGGACAATACACTGACGCTTTCGTT. It is translated as CASSLEGQYTDAFV. The chain couples TRBV28 to TRBJ1-1; D possibly corresponds to TRBD1 (5 bases). Germline lookup yields CDR1 MDHEN and CDR2 SYDVKM. The CDR3 length is 14 residues.